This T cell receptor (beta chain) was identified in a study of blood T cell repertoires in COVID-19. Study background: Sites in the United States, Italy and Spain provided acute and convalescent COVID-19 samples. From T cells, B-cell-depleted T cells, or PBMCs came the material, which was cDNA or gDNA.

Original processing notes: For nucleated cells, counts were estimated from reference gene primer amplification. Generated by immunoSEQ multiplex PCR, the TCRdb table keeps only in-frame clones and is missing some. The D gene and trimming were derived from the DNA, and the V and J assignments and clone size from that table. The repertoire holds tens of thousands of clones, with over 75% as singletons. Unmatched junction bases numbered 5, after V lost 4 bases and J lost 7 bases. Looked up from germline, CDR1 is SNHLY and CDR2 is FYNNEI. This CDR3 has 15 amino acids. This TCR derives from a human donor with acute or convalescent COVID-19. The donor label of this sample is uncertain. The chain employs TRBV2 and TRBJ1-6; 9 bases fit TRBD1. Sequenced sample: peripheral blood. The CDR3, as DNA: TGTGCCAGCAGTGCTCCGGGACAGGGAAATTCACCCCTCCACTTT. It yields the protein CASSAPGQGNSPLHF.